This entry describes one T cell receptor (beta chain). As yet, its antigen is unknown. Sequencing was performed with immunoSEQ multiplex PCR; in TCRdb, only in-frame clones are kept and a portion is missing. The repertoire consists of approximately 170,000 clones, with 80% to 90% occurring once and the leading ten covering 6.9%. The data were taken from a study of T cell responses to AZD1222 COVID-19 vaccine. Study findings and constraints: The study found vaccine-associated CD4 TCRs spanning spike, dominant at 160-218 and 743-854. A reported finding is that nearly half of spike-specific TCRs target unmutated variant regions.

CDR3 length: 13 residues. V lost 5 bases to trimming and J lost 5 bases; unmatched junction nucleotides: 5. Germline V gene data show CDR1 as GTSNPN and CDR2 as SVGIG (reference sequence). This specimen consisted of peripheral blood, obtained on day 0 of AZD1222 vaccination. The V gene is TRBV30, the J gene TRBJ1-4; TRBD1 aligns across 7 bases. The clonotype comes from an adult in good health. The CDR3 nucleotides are TGTGCCTGGGGGCCGACAGGGAATGAAAAACTGTTTTTT. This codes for CAWGPTGNEKLFF. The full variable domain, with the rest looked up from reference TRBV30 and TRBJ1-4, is SQTIHQWPATLVQPVGSPLSLECTVEGTSNPNLYWYRQAAGRGLQLLFYSVGIGQISSEVPQNLSASRPQDRQFILSSKKLLLSDSGFYLCAWGPTGNEKLFFGSGTQLSVL.